This is a list of T cell receptor beta chains from one sample in a study of T cell responses to AZD1222 COVID-19 vaccine. TCRdb's table, derived via immunoSEQ multiplex PCR, lists solely in-frame clones and lacks some. This sample has over 110,000 clones, with around nine tenths found just once. Here the sequenced sample was peripheral blood, taken 28 days after the second AZD1222 dose. These receptor sequences come from an adult who received the AZD1222 COVID-19 vaccine. Both conserved end residues are trimmed from each CDR3.

J gene | V gene | CDR3 protein
TRBJ1-3 | TRBV7-9 | ASSPKDRAGNTIY
TRBJ1-3 | TRBV6-5 | ASSYEAGNTIY
TRBJ2-1 | TRBV7-8 | ASSYTGTSGRKF
TRBJ2-7 | TRBV24-1 | APNSTAYEQY
TRBJ2-7 | TRBV7-8 | ASSPLSGRAWYEQY
TRBJ2-2 | TRBV7-2 | ASSPGQGRAGELF
TRBJ2-1 | TRBV7-2 | ASSWDSSYNEQF
TRBJ1-2 | TRBV7-9 | ASSSGQKNYGYT
TRBJ2-3 | TRBV27 | ASSPTRGTDTQY
TRBJ2-3 | TRBV6-5 | ASRLLPRGDTQY
TRBJ2-2 | TRBV7-9 | ASSLAQGTGELF
TRBJ1-2 | TRBV7-9 | ASSSLRDRENGYT
TRBJ2-7 | TRBV11-2 | ASRPRGGPRYEQY
TRBJ1-1 | TRBV18 | ASSPSPGADEAF
TRBJ2-2 | TRBV27 | ASRPLREAGELF
TRBJ1-1 | TRBV7-9 | ATLAPKGTEAF
TRBJ1-5 | TRBV15 | ATSRYGEAQH
TRBJ1-5 | TRBV19 | ASSQGNQQVYQPQH
TRBJ1-1 | TRBV27 | ASSLGAKAEAF
TRBJ1-5 | TRBV19 | ASSTREGVSSNQPQH
TRBJ2-5 | TRBV5-1 | ASSLAAGAFQETQY
TRBJ1-6 | TRBV9 | ASSGATGNSPLH
TRBJ2-6 | TRBV15 | ATSRGANLIAGANVLT
TRBJ1-2 | TRBV7-9 | ASSLGPPSLYGYT
TRBJ2-1 | TRBV19 | ASSAPGQVVGEQF
TRBJ2-5 | TRBV6-5 | ASSPVDYQETQY
TRBJ1-3 | TRBV19 | ASSRQGNTIY
TRBJ2-1 | TRBV19 | ASSFTDYNEQF
TRBJ1-1 | TRBV6-1 | ASSEVRLTEAF
TRBJ2-1 | TRBV6-2/TRBV6-3 | ASSSDGGGSYNEQF
TRBJ1-1 | TRBV19 | ASSIALGQYEAF
TRBJ2-1 | TRBV2 | ASAGVGYNEQF
TRBJ2-2 | TRBV5-1 | ASSYGLLNTGELF
TRBJ2-3 | TRBV5-5 | ASNPTGTISTDTQY
TRBJ1-1 | TRBV7-2 | ASRSNGVGTEAF
TRBJ1-5 | TRBV4-3 | ASSQEAGNSNQPQH
TRBJ2-1 | TRBV7-2 | ASSRDSSNNEQF
TRBJ1-4 | TRBV7-2 | ASSLGDGKLF
TRBJ1-1 | TRBV7-9 | ASSYQGRGTEAF
TRBJ2-1 | TRBV11-2 | ASSLTQGSYNEQF
TRBJ2-2 | TRBV10-3 | AISELGNTGELF
TRBJ1-1 | TRBV7-2 | ASSRQENTEAF
TRBJ2-1 | TRBV15 | ATRGTDTYNEQF
TRBJ1-6 | TRBV7-2 | ASSLGSSYNSPLH
TRBJ2-2 | TRBV27 | ASSPPGLALSGELF
TRBJ2-7 | TRBV28 | ASRSSWGEQY
TRBJ2-2 | TRBV7-3 | ASSFFQGNGELF
TRBJ2-1 | TRBV15 | ATSRDREATEQF
TRBJ2-1 | TRBV7-6 | ASSPGVISRHEQF
TRBJ1-1 | TRBV6-8 | ASSYSNRRVEAEAF
TRBJ2-5 | TRBV4-1 | ASSHPSQASGLQETQY
TRBJ2-2 | TRBV7-7 | ASSLLGDSTGELF
TRBJ2-2 | TRBV4-3 | ASSQEEVPGELF
TRBJ1-2 | TRBV27 | ASRLGTGRYT
TRBJ1-4 | TRBV4-2 | ASSQELNEKLF
TRBJ1-5 | TRBV7-2 | ASHRQGARKPQH
TRBJ1-1 | TRBV24-1 | ATSASGTGYEAF
TRBJ1-1 | TRBV5-8 | ATRGALRNTEAF
TRBJ2-7 | TRBV11-3 | ASSPNHGGRGEQY